The T cell receptor beta chain under discussion was sequenced for a study of Tregs in tolerant kidney transplant recipients. Overall study findings and caveats: Some patients' samples used different primers over time, so nucleotide sequences weren't comparable. Biological reproducibility was not directly addressed, but technical replication error appeared minimal. The small number of patients limits these findings pending further validation.

CDR1 SQVTM and CDR2 ANQGSEA come from the germline V gene. Trimming removed 1 base from V and 0 bases from J; junction bases left unmatched: 3. The CDR3 has 15 amino acids. The nonmyeloablative bone marrow transplants came from related graft donors, with transient mixed chimerism. Unstimulated Tregs (CD4+CD25+CD127-) and CD4+CD25- non-Tregs were sorted from PBMCs. Profiled with immunoSEQ multiplex PCR; TCRdb holds only in-frame clones, not every one. Among about 100,000 clones, under 95% were seen once, and the ten largest hold approximately 1.5%. For this clone: Antigen unknown.

The genes are TRBV29-1 and TRBJ2-1; 7 bases align to TRBD2. The sample here was CD4+ T cells from blood (PBMCs), taken 12 months after the transplant. The sequence was obtained from a human patient who received a combined kidney and bone marrow transplant. Among the T cells, some may be from the graft donor. CDR3 sequence (DNA): TGCAGCGTTGAAGCTAGCGGTAGCTCCTACAATGAGCAGTTCTTC. Its translation: CSVEASGSSYNEQFF.